These 25 T cell receptor beta chains were all obtained from the same sample, sequenced in a study of T-cell memory formation after mild COVID-19. Each CDR3 protein gets one entry after TCRdb re-called the 5' RACE reads with MiXCR. The data show 300,000 to 350,000 distinct CDR3 sequences, over 11% seen once. Sequencing input: PBMCs or a T cell subset sorted from them (not recorded which). The receptors here all came from a man younger than 35 who had mild COVID-19 (a few samples of this study predate the infection). Cell type and time point are not known.

This clonotype was detected only once. This chain uses TRBV19 with TRBJ2-2; TRBD1 is a possible D gene (6 bases). Germline lookup yields CDR1 LNHDA and CDR2 SQIVND (reference sequence). With 3 bases removed from V and 4 bases from J, the gap between germline ends came to 9 bases. The CDR3 loop spans 14 amino acids. The chain's CDR3 is CASSMGQLTGELFF. In nucleotides, the CDR3 is TGTGCCAGTAGTATGGGACAACTCACCGGGGAGCTGTTTTTT.

J is TRBJ2-1 and V is TRBV7-2, with D possibly being TRBD1 (7 bases). V was cut by 5 bases and J by 8 bases, with 16 bases left in between. The CDR3 contains 14 residues. Germline V gene sequence: CDR1 SGHTA, CDR2 FQGNSA. The CDR3 protein is CASSPAGGLDEQFF. Here the CDR3 DNA reads TGTGCCAGCAGCCCCGCAGGGGGGCTGGATGAGCAGTTCTTC.

This clonotype was seen repeatedly, ten times or more. The chain is built from TRBV24-1 and TRBJ2-5; 8 positions match TRBD2. With 1 base clipped from V and 0 bases from J, the junction kept 9 bases outside the gene matches. The germline V gene encodes CDR1 KGHDR and CDR2 SFDVKD. This CDR3 spans 18 amino acids. The DNA for the CDR3 is TGTGCCACCAGTGATTTCCAGCGGGGGACGAGGTACCAAGAGACCCAGTACTTC. Protein product: CATSDFQRGTRYQETQYF.

CDR3 loop: CASSLARDGETQYF. DNA of the CDR3: TGTGCCAGCAGCTTAGCCCGGGACGGAGAGACCCAGTACTTC. The chain uses TRBV7-9 and TRBJ2-5, with D possibly called TRBD1 or TRBD2 (5 bases each). V was cut by 0 bases and J by 4 bases, with 9 bases left in between. The CDR3 runs 14 residues. Germline loops: CDR1 SEHNR, CDR2 FQNEAQ (reference sequence). Combining the CDR3 with reference TRBV7-9 and TRBJ2-5 gives the whole variable domain DTGVSQNPRHKITKRGQNVTFRCDPISEHNRLYWYRQTLGQGPEFLTYFQNEAQLEKSRLLSDRFSAERPKGSFSTLEIQRTEQGDSAMYLCASSLARDGETQYFGPGTRLLVL.

The chain links TRBV9 to TRBJ2-3, with TRBD2 identical over 15 bases. The V gene's germline CDR1 is SGDLS and CDR2 YYNGEE. The CDR3 loop spans 19 amino acids. With V trimmed by 1 base and J by 1 base, 7 bases remained unmatched. The CDR3 protein is CASSVRTGTSGGRTDTQYF. The CDR3 DNA reads as TGTGCCAGCAGCGTAAGGACCGGGACTAGCGGGGGGCGCACAGATACGCAGTATTTT. Filled out from reference TRBV9 and TRBJ2-3, the complete variable domain reads DSGVTQTPKHLITATGQRVTLRCSPRSGDLSVYWYQQSLDQGLQFLIQYYNGEERAKGNILERFSAQQFPDLHSELNLSSLELGDSALYFCASSVRTGTSGGRTDTQYFGPGTRLTVL.

This clonotype was seen a few times. The genes are TRBV20-1 and TRBJ1-2, with D possibly matching TRBD1 (6 bases). CDR1 is DFQATT and CDR2 is SNEGSKA in the germline V gene (reference sequence). CDR3 length: 14 amino acids. Here the CDR3 DNA reads TGCAGCGCGAGGGGGGAGACTAAGAGTCGTGGCTACACCTTC. Its translation is CSARGETKSRGYTF.

This chain connects TRBV7-9 to TRBJ2-3, with 9 nucleotides matching TRBD1. The CDR3 has 15 amino acids. Trimming took 2 bases from V and 6 from J; bases not matched to a gene: 6. The germline V gene has CDR1 SEHNR and CDR2 FQNEAQ (reference sequence). The DNA of the CDR3 is TGTGCCAGCAGCTTAAGGACAGGGGAGTTGGATACGCAGTATTTT. This sequence encodes CASSLRTGELDTQYF.

This clonotype was counted between two and nine times. The V call is TRBV7-6, the J call TRBJ1-1; D might be TRBD1 (5 bases). The CDR3 has 14 amino acids. The V gene lost 4 bases and the J gene lost 6 bases, with 15 bases spanning the gap. Germline V gene data show CDR1 as SGHVS and CDR2 as FNYEAQ. CDR3 sequence reads: CASSSQGVSAEAFF. The CDR3 coding sequence is TGTGCCAGCAGCTCCCAGGGTGTTAGCGCTGAAGCTTTCTTT.

The V gene is TRBV29-1, the J gene TRBJ2-3; weak D call: TRBD1 (5 bases). In germline, CDR1 is SQVTM, CDR2 ANQGSEA. This CDR3 has 13 amino acids. V was clipped by 4 bases and J by 2 bases, with 10 bases between them. The CDR3 protein is CSVVDIYTDTQYF. In DNA, the CDR3 is TGCAGCGTTGTGGACATCTACACAGATACGCAGTATTTT.

This clonotype has at least ten counts. This sequence joins TRBV11-2 and TRBJ2-2, with D possibly TRBD1 on 6 matching bases. Germline V lookup: CDR1 SGHAT, CDR2 FQNNGV. The CDR3 loop spans 15 amino acids. The germline V and J ends were trimmed by 4 bases and 3 bases, with 12 bases remaining between them. The CDR3 nucleotides are TGTGCCAGCAGCTCGGGACATCGGGACACCGGGGAGCTGTTTTTT. Translating it yields CASSSGHRDTGELFF.

The sample holds a few counts of this clonotype. CDR3 protein: CSARDPGRDSVEQYF. The CDR3 DNA sequence: TGCAGTGCTAGAGATCCAGGTAGAGATTCGGTCGAGCAGTACTTC. This sequence joins TRBV20-1 and TRBJ2-7; D ambiguous. The germline V gene encodes CDR1 DFQATT and CDR2 SNEGSKA (reference sequence). The length of the CDR3 is 15 residues. The ends were cut back, 0 bases at V and 6 bases at J, with 18 bases in the middle.

The chain combines TRBV5-1 with TRBJ1-1; D not resolved. Trimming removed 4 bases at V and 2 bases at J, with 18 bases between. The V gene's germline CDR1 is SGHRS and CDR2 YFSETQ. The length of the CDR3 is 16 residues. The CDR3 loop is CASSQSGGLDNTEAFF. DNA of the CDR3: TGCGCCAGCAGCCAATCGGGAGGGTTGGATAACACTGAAGCTTTCTTT.

The chain has TRBV6-2 or TRBV6-3 and TRBJ1-2; TRBD1 matches at 9 bases. Germline V gives CDR1 MNHEY, CDR2 SVGEGT. This CDR3 is built from 13 residues. Trimming took 6 bases from V and 6 from J; bases not matched to a gene: 5. CDR3 coding DNA: TGTGCCAGCAGAAAAGGGACAGGGAATGGCTACACCTTC. It translates to CASRKGTGNGYTF.

This clonotype was picked up many times. The chain is built from TRBV11-2 and TRBJ2-7, with 8 nucleotides matching TRBD1. The CDR3 is 16 residues long. Per germline, CDR1 SGHAT and CDR2 FQNNGV. The junction had 12 bases not matched to a gene; V was cut back by 5 bases and J by 3 bases. The CDR3 sequence: CASSEDRGRKYYEQYF. The DNA of the CDR3 is TGTGCCAGCAGCGAAGACAGGGGCCGAAAATACTACGAGCAGTACTTC.

The chain uses TRBV7-8 and TRBJ2-2, with 8 positions matching TRBD1. V dropped 3 bases and J dropped 1; count of bases not matched to a gene: 7. CDR1 and CDR2 from the germline V gene are SGHVS and FQNEAQ. The CDR3 sequence is 17 residues long. Here the CDR3 DNA reads TGTGCCAGCAGCTTCCGATCCGGGACAGGGAACACCGGGGAGCTGTTTTTT. Protein: CASSFRSGTGNTGELFF. The full variable domain, with the rest looked up from reference TRBV7-8 and TRBJ2-2, is GAGVSQSPRYKVAKRGQDVALRCDPISGHVSLFWYQQALGQGPEFLTYFQNEAQLDKSGLPSDRFFAERPEGSVSTLKIQRTQQEDSAVYLCASSFRSGTGNTGELFFGEGSRLTVL.

This clonotype was counted a few times. The V call is TRBV7-9, the J call TRBJ2-5, with TRBD2 matching 8 bases. Trimming cost V 6 bases and J 2 bases; bases outside gene matches: 17. This CDR3 is built from 18 residues. Germline values: CDR1 SEHNR, CDR2 FQNEAQ (reference sequence). The CDR3, as DNA: TGTGCCAGCAGAACTCCCGGCCGCGGGACTAGTGATCAAGAGACCCAGTACTTC. This sequence encodes CASRTPGRGTSDQETQYF.

This clonotype was found a few times. The CDR3 DNA reads as TGTGCCAGCAGCTTAAACATGGGGGGCTTAGTGAAAGATGGCTACACCTTC. Its protein is CASSLNMGGLVKDGYTF. The rearrangement uses TRBV7-2 and TRBJ1-2; the D gene is possibly TRBD1 (6 bases). Trimming removed 2 bases from V and 6 bases from J, with 22 bases in between. The germline V gene has CDR1 SGHTA and CDR2 FQGNSA. The CDR3 totals 17 residues.

The table lists this clonotype with many counts. This chain links TRBV7-9 with TRBJ1-3; D is uncertain. In germline, CDR1 is SEHNR, CDR2 FQNEAQ (reference sequence). The CDR3 length is 15 residues. V shed 5 bases and J shed 0 bases, with 11 bases lying between them. The chain's CDR3 is CASSPRPVSGNTIYF. DNA of the CDR3: TGTGCCAGCAGCCCACGCCCGGTCTCTGGAAACACCATATATTTT.

This clonotype was seen a handful of times. The chain carries TRBV12-3 or TRBV12-4 and TRBJ2-7; 9 bases fit TRBD1. Trimming cost V 3 bases and J 2 bases; bases outside gene matches: 5. The CDR3 contains 15 residues. CDR3 nucleotide sequence: TGTGCCAGCAGTTTTCGGGGACAGGGTCCCTACGAGCAGTACTTC. It encodes CASSFRGQGPYEQYF.

The chain is built from TRBV5-8 and TRBJ2-7; D gene uncertain. CDR3 size: 14 residues. The V end lost 4 bases, the J end lost 9 bases, and 20 bases lay between the germline ends. The germline CDR1 and CDR2 sequences are SGHTS and YDEGEE. The CDR3 DNA reads as TGTGCCAGCAGCGGGTTTTTGGTGCCCGGTAGGCAGTACGTC. This encodes CASSGFLVPGRQYV.

In its sample, this clonotype was seen a few times. This sequence joins TRBV23-1 and TRBJ1-5; D might be TRBD1 (6 bases). TRBV23-1 is an ORF for which the function is uncertain. The CDR3 runs to 16 residues. The V gene lost 7 bases and the J gene lost 6 bases, with 22 bases spanning the gap. CDR3 bases: TGCGCCAGCAAGGAAGGGTACCGGACAGCGCCTCAGCCCCAGCATTTT. Encoded protein: CASKEGYRTAPQPQHF.

The rearrangement uses TRBV5-1 and TRBJ2-2, with TRBD1 identical over 7 bases. The CDR3 has 16 amino acids. With 1 base clipped from V and 7 bases from J, the junction kept 10 bases outside the gene matches. Germline V gene data show CDR1 as SGHRS and CDR2 as YFSETQ. This chain's CDR3 is CASSLPDRAGVGELFF. CDR3 DNA sequence: TGCGCCAGCAGCTTGCCTGACAGGGCTGGGGTCGGGGAGCTGTTTTTT.

This clonotype was seen more than once but under ten times. V gene TRBV21-1 combines with J gene TRBJ1-2. TRBV21-1 is listed as a pseudogene. The CDR3 consists of 15 residues. CDR3 sequence (DNA): TGTGCCAGCAGCAAGTCAGAGACTTCCGCATATGGCTACACCTTC. Amino acids: CASSKSETSAYGYTF.

This clonotype was seen only a few times. The chain links TRBV5-1 to TRBJ2-1, with 8 bases that match TRBD2. After removal of 0 bases from V and 3 bases from J, the junction contained 2 bases not matched to a gene. Germline CDR1 reads SGHRS; CDR2 reads YFSETQ. The CDR3 totals 15 residues. This CDR3 reads CASSLGAGGYNEQFF. In nucleotides, the CDR3 is TGCGCCAGCAGCTTGGGCGCGGGGGGCTACAATGAGCAGTTCTTC.

The sample holds a few counts of this clonotype. The V gene is TRBV6-6, the J gene TRBJ1-4, with D maybe TRBD1 (6 bases). This CDR3 contains 15 residues. V shed 5 bases and J shed 5 bases, with 15 bases lying between them. Germline V lookup: CDR1 MNHNY, CDR2 SVGAGI (reference sequence). The CDR3, as DNA: TGTGCCAGCAGTCTGGAAAGAGGGGGGAATGAAAAACTGTTTTTT. Translated, it gives CASSLERGGNEKLFF.